This record looks at one T cell receptor beta chain sequence and its context. The antigen remains undetermined. This sample was included in a study of Ad26.COV2.S vaccination and SARS-CoV-2 variants. Overall study: The trial was COV1001 and the donor's arm was Ad26.COV2.S. Intramuscularly, Ad26.COV2.S was given either once or twice, 56 days apart.

This sample's treatment: around 19 received Ad26.COV2.S at low or high dose, single or two shots; a few received placebo; per-sample allocation not given. Specimen acquisition occurred on day 63 following the initial vaccine or placebo injection. The germline V gene has CDR1 MNHEY and CDR2 SMNVEV (reference sequence). This CDR3 spans 15 amino acids. Trimming took off 5 bases at V and 8 bases at J, with 18 bases between the two ends. Using immunoSEQ multiplex PCR, the repertoire was profiled, and TCRdb retains in-frame clones only, with some absent. The profile shows 450,000 to 550,000 clones, 70% to 90% of them singletons. Study-level results: Vaccine recipients posted higher spike-specific TCR breadth than their placebo counterparts.

Specimen: peripheral blood, collected in a trial of Ad26.COV2.S vaccine versus placebo. The V call is TRBV27, the J call TRBJ2-2; the D gene is possibly TRBD1 (6 bases). The TCR comes from a person between 18 and 60 years old who received the Ad26.COV2.S COVID-19 vaccine or a placebo. The DNA of the CDR3 is TGTGCCAGCAGTACACCGGGCAGGGGAATTGGGGAGCTGTTTTTT. Translating it yields CASSTPGRGIGELFF.